This T cell receptor beta chain was documented in a study of blood T cell repertoires in COVID-19. Study information: From the United States, Italy and Spain came samples of acute and convalescent COVID-19. Sample material is recorded as cDNA or gDNA derived from T cells, B-cell-depleted T cells, or PBMCs.

In Seattle, patients joined the study during active infection and were tracked longitudinally. This clone appeared a few times. Germline values: CDR1 LNHDA, CDR2 SQIVND (reference sequence). Trimming removed 5 bases at V and 8 bases at J, with 10 bases between. The CDR3 runs to 12 residues. As processed by the authors: Amplification of reference gene primers provided the estimated nucleated cell counts. The protocol was immunoSEQ multiplex PCR, while the TCRdb copy is restricted to in-frame clones and leaves out a portion. V, J and clone size reflect that table, while D and trimming were determined from the DNA. The sample has approximately 120,000 clones; about 93% are singletons.

The sample comprised peripheral blood. The chain employs TRBV19 and TRBJ2-4; weak D call: TRBD1 (5 bases). The source is a man aged 45 to 65 with COVID-19, enrolled during active disease. The CDR3 sequence: CASSWKGDIQYF. As DNA, the CDR3 is TGTGCCAGTAGTTGGAAAGGGGACATTCAGTACTTC.